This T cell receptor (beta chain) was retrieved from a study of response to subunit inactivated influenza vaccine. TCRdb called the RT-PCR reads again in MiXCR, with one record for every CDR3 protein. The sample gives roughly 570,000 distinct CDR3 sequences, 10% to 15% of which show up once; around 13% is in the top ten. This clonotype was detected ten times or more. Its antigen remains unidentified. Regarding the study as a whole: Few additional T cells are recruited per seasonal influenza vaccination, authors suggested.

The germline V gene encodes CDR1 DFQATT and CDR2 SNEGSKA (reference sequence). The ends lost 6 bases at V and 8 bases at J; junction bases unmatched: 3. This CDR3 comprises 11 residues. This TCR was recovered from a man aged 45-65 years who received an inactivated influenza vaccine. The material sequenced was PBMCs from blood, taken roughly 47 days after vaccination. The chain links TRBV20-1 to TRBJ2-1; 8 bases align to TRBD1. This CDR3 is CSAGQGHEQFF. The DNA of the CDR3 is TGCAGTGCCGGACAGGGTCATGAGCAGTTCTTC.